These 17 T cell receptor beta chains share one sample of origin, sequenced in a study of CXCR3-negative and CXCR3-positive naive CD8 T cells (dated by TCRdb to about 2019). For sequencing, a NextSeq 550 was employed. The Human TCR Profiling Kit (MiLaboratory) was used to prepare UMI-labeled 5' RACE TRB cDNA libraries. After TCRdb reprocessed the reads, each CDR3 protein sequence was kept as one row, without DNA. The data table for this sample lists 90,000 to 100,000 distinct CDR3 sequences. The ten top clones hold 1.7% of the sample. What was sequenced was naive CXCR3- CD8+ T cells from blood. This specimen's cell subset or site label, interpreted: CD45RO-CCR7+CD27+CD95- naive CD8+ T cells lacking CXCR3 (TNR3-). The receptors were gathered from a human donor in good health. Some clones in this sample may be carry-over from other donors' samples.

J is TRBJ1-6 and V is TRBV20-1; TCRdb calls TRBD1, which cannot be checked without DNA. Germline values: CDR1 DFQATT, CDR2 SNEGSKA (reference sequence). The CDR3 has 14 residues. CDR3: CSALADRGNSPLHF.

The chain recombines TRBV5-4 with TRBJ2-2; TCRdb names TRBD2, which stays unverified in the absence of DNA. This CDR3 is 14 amino acids long. Germline V CDR1 and CDR2: SGHNT, YYREEE (reference sequence). CDR3 amino acids: CASSGEGYTGELFF.

The V call is TRBV21-1, the J call TRBJ2-4; TCRdb lists TRBD1, though no DNA is available to test this call. TRBV21-1 has pseudogene status. The CDR3 is made up of 15 amino acids. The CDR3 here is CASSTRDRGKNIQYF.

This sequence joins TRBV14 and TRBJ2-1. The CDR3 is 16 amino acids. From germline, CDR1 is SGHDN and CDR2 FVKESK. CDR3 protein: CASSQFQTGPYNEQFF.

The chain's CDR3 is CASSFRDEQYF. The chain recombines TRBV5-1 with TRBJ2-7. The CDR3 runs to 11 residues. Germline V CDR1 and CDR2: SGHRS, YFSETQ.

The chain uses TRBV7-9 and TRBJ2-1; TCRdb gives TRBD2 as the D gene, but with no DNA this cannot be confirmed. Germline CDR1 reads SEHNR; CDR2 reads FQNEAQ (reference sequence). The CDR3 length is 13 residues. CDR3 loop: CASTPTRYNEQFF.

The chain has TRBV19 and TRBJ2-5. This CDR3 comprises 15 residues. Germline V gene sequence: CDR1 LNHDA, CDR2 SQIVND (reference sequence). CDR3 sequence: CASSILQGLEETQYF.

V and J are TRBV5-1 and TRBJ2-2; the D gene TCRdb calls, TRBD2, cannot be checked with no DNA. Germline V lookup: CDR1 SGHRS, CDR2 YFSETQ. There are 19 residues in the CDR3. CDR3 sequence reads: CASSLEGLAGVSWTGELFF.

The gene calls are TRBV7-9 and TRBJ2-1; lacking DNA, the TRBD1 call made by TCRdb goes unchecked. This CDR3 has 14 amino acids. From germline, CDR1 is SEHNR and CDR2 FQNEAQ (reference sequence). CDR3 residues: CASSFRGGADEQFF. Full variable domain (outside the CDR3, taken from reference TRBV7-9 and TRBJ2-1): DTGVSQNPRHKITKRGQNVTFRCDPISEHNRLYWYRQTLGQGPEFLTYFQNEAQLEKSRLLSDRFSAERPKGSFSTLEIQRTEQGDSAMYLCASSFRGGADEQFFGPGTRLTVL.

This sequence joins TRBV11-3 and TRBJ2-1; TCRdb's D call, TRBD2, is unchecked because there is no DNA. The CDR3 has 15 amino acids. The germline V gene encodes CDR1 SGHNT and CDR2 YENEEA. CDR3 sequence reads: CASSLRTSGSNEQFF. Based on the CDR3 plus reference TRBV11-3 and TRBJ2-1, the full variable domain is EAGVVQSPRYKIIEKKQPVAFWCNPISGHNTLYWYLQNLGQGPELLIRYENEEAVDDSQLPKDRFSAERLKGVDSTLKIQPAELGDSAVYLCASSLRTSGSNEQFFGPGTRLTVL.

V usage is TRBV12-3 or TRBV12-4 and J usage is TRBJ1-2. This CDR3 has 12 amino acids. CDR3 sequence: CASSSGGGGYTF.

V is TRBV7-9 and J is TRBJ2-5; TCRdb reports TRBD1, a call that lacks DNA to check it against. CDR3 length equals 15 residues. Germline V gene sequence: CDR1 SEHNR, CDR2 FQNEAQ (reference sequence). Here the CDR3 reads CASSLGGATQETQYF.

The CDR3 sequence: CASSLSTGNTEAFF. V usage is TRBV28 and J usage is TRBJ1-1. Looked up from germline, CDR1 is MDHEN and CDR2 is SYDVKM. The length of the CDR3 is 14 residues.

The rearrangement uses TRBV7-2 and TRBJ2-7; TCRdb gives TRBD1 as the D gene, but with no DNA this cannot be confirmed. CDR3 size: 16 residues. CDR1 is SGHTA, CDR2 FQGNSA, per germline. CDR3 amino acids: CASSLRLWGSGYEQYF.

The CDR3: CASSSTPLGLAGAIQETQYF. The V call is TRBV7-7, the J call TRBJ2-5; TCRdb proposes TRBD2, but this gene call is untestable without DNA. There are 20 residues in the CDR3. From germline, CDR1 is SSHAT and CDR2 FNYEAQ (reference sequence).

The V gene is TRBV2, the J gene TRBJ2-5; TCRdb gives TRBD1 as the D gene, but with no DNA this cannot be confirmed. The length of the CDR3 is 15 residues. Germline CDR1 reads SNHLY; CDR2 reads FYNNEI. The CDR3 region is CASREVGDRAETQYF.

The chain combines TRBV3-1 with TRBJ1-1; there is no DNA to check the TCRdb D call of TRBD1. This CDR3 is built from 19 residues. CDR1 and CDR2 (germline): LGHDT, YNNKEL (reference sequence). CDR3 region: CASSQADRDRVYLNTEAFF. Using reference TRBV3-1 and TRBJ1-1 for the parts outside the CDR3, the full variable domain is DTAVSQTPKYLVTQMGNDKSIKCEQNLGHDTMYWYKQDSKKFLKIMFSYNNKELIINETVPNRFSPKSPDKAHLNLHINSLELGDSAVYFCASSQADRDRVYLNTEAFFGQGTRLTVV.